This T cell receptor (beta chain) was documented in a study of blood T cell repertoires in COVID-19. Overall study context: T cells, B-cell-depleted T cells, or PBMCs provided the cDNA or gDNA that served as material.

With V trimmed by 0 bases and J by 2 bases, 7 bases remained unmatched. CDR1 and CDR2 from the germline V gene are MNHEY and SVGEGT. This CDR3 has 16 residues. Original methodology: Reference gene primer amplification yielded estimated nucleated cell counts. Sequenced by immunoSEQ multiplex PCR; TCRdb stores in-frame clones only, minus some. That table gives V, J and clone size, and the DNA gave D and trimming. The profile shows more than 300,000 clones, roughly 90% of them singletons. The source material was peripheral blood. The chain is built from TRBV6-2 or TRBV6-3 and TRBJ2-7; TRBD1 aligns across 7 bases. This TCR derives from a man younger than 35 who had recovered from COVID-19. In nucleotides, the CDR3 is TGTGCCAGCAGTTACTCGACCGGGACAGTTACCTACGAGCAGTACTTC. Translation gives CASSYSTGTVTYEQYF.